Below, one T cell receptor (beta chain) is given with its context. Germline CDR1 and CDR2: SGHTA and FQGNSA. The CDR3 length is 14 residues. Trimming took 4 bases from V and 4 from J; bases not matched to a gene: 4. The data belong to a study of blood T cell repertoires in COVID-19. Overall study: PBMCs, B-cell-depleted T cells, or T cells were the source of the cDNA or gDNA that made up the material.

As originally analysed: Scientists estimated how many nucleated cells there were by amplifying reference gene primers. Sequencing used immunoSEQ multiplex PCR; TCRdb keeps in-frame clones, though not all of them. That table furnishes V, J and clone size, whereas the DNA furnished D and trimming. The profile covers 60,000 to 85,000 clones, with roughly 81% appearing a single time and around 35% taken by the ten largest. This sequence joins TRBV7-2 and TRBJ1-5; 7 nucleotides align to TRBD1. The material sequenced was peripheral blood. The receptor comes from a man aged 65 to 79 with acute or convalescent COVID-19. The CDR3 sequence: CASSSSGGNQPQHF. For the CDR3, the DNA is TGTGCCAGCAGCTCATCAGGGGGGAATCAGCCCCAGCATTTT. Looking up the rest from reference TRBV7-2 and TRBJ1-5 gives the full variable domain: GAGVSQSPSNKVTEKGKDVELRCDPISGHTALYWYRQSLGQGLEFLIYFQGNSAPDKSGLPSDRFSAERTGGSVSTLTIQRTQQEDSAVYLCASSSSGGNQPQHFGDGTRLSIL.